These 24 T cell receptor beta chains originate from one sample sequenced in a study of beta chain features in type 1 diabetes. The entirety of the isolated RNA underwent reverse transcription, so expressed TCRB transcripts were sequenced. Measured with immunoSEQ multiplex PCR; TCRdb has only the in-frame clones, and not every one. The table records 120,000 to 150,000 clones, about 10% of them present only once. Sequenced input: naive CD4+ T cells from blood. The source of these receptors is a man aged 18 to 30 in good health.

The chain is built from TRBV30 and TRBJ1-6; perhaps TRBD1 as D (6 bases). V dropped 3 bases and J dropped 9 bases, with 15 bases sitting between them. This CDR3 contains 14 residues. Looked up from germline, CDR1 is GTSNPN and CDR2 is SVGIG (reference sequence). CDR3 amino acids: CAWRLTGSGSPLHF. DNA of the CDR3: TGTGCCTGGAGGCTTACAGGGTCCGGTTCACCCCTCCACTTT.

The rearrangement links TRBV30 to TRBJ2-7, with 8 positions matching TRBD1. The CDR3 is 12 amino acids. Germline V lookup: CDR1 GTSNPN, CDR2 SVGIG (reference sequence). J gave up 5 bases and V 1 base, and 1 base lay outside the gene matches. The DNA for the CDR3 is TGTGCCTGGAGTGCAGGGGGCGACGAGCAGTACTTC. It is translated as CAWSAGGDEQYF. The variable domain in full, completed from reference TRBV30 and TRBJ2-7, reads SQTIHQWPATLVQPVGSPLSLECTVEGTSNPNLYWYRQAAGRGLQLLFYSVGIGQISSEVPQNLSASRPQDRQFILSSKKLLLSDSGFYLCAWSAGGDEQYFGPGTRLTVT.

This clone was recorded at least ten times. The chain has TRBV7-2 and TRBJ2-6; D possibly corresponds to TRBD1 (6 bases). Germline-derived CDR1 and CDR2 are SGHTA and FQGNSA. V was pared by 8 bases and J by 3 bases, with 14 bases between. This CDR3 region has 15 residues. The CDR3 is CASGTGLSGANVLTF. DNA of the CDR3: TGTGCCAGCGGAACAGGGTTAAGTGGGGCCAACGTCCTGACTTTC.

J is TRBJ2-7 and V is TRBV2, with 9 bases matching TRBD2. Germline V gene sequence: CDR1 SNHLY, CDR2 FYNNEI. V was clipped by 4 bases and J by 4 bases; unmatched bases: 8. CDR3 length: 15 amino acids. CDR3: CASSGQRGVLYEQYF. The CDR3 DNA follows: TGTGCCAGCAGTGGCCAGCGGGGGGTACTTTACGAGCAGTACTTC.

This clone was recorded a few times. This chain joins TRBV5-1 and TRBJ1-1, with unresolved D. This CDR3 spans 14 amino acids. Germline V gene lookup returns CDR1 SGHRS and CDR2 YFSETQ. Trimming removed 0 bases at V and 0 bases at J, with 6 bases between. The CDR3 bases are TGCGCCAGCAGCTTGGGTCAGGTGAACACTGAAGCTTTCTTT. Protein sequence: CASSLGQVNTEAFF.

This clone came up a few times. The V gene is TRBV11-1, the J gene TRBJ2-4, with 7 bases fitting TRBD1. CDR1 is SGHAT and CDR2 is FQDESV in the germline V gene (reference sequence). V dropped 2 bases and J dropped 1; count of bases not matched to a gene: 5. The CDR3 totals 16 residues. The CDR3 region has the DNA TGTGCCAGCAGCTTAAGACAGGGCGGGGCCAAAAACATTCAGTACTTC. Protein sequence: CASSLRQGGAKNIQYF.

This clone has a count of ten or more. The chain carries TRBV4-1 and TRBJ2-3, with 9 bases identical to TRBD2. Germline CDR1 and CDR2: MGHRA and YSYEKL. The CDR3 contains 15 residues. V lost 7 bases and J lost 4; bases outside the gene matches: 9. CDR3 in amino acids: CASTPGGGAPDTQYF. CDR3 nucleotides: TGCGCCAGCACCCCTGGCGGGGGGGCCCCAGATACGCAGTATTTT.

This clone showed up just a few times. The chain links TRBV7-6 to TRBJ1-2; 7 bases are a match to TRBD1. Germline CDR1 SGHVS, CDR2 FNYEAQ. Germline trimming cut 5 bases from V and 2 bases from J; bases unmatched to any gene: 5. The CDR3 is 14 residues long. As DNA, the CDR3 is TGTGCCAGCAGCCCAGGGGGTGACAACTATGGCTACACCTTC. It translates to CASSPGGDNYGYTF.

The V gene is TRBV7-9, the J gene TRBJ1-4, with D possibly matching TRBD1 (6 bases). V lost 3 bases to trimming and J lost 7 bases, with 12 bases between them. The germline V gene encodes CDR1 SEHNR and CDR2 FQNEAQ (reference sequence). The CDR3 has 14 residues. The CDR3 DNA is TGTGCCAGCAGCTTGCGGGGGCTGGGTGAAAAACTGTTTTTT. Encoded protein: CASSLRGLGEKLFF.

This clone was detected a few times. J is TRBJ2-6 and V is TRBV7-2; 9 bases line up with TRBD2. Germline V lookup: CDR1 SGHTA, CDR2 FQGNSA. V trimming: 1 base; J trimming: 2 bases; junction bases outside the gene matches: 0. This CDR3 is built from 16 residues. This chain's CDR3 is CASSLGGGAGANVLTF. The CDR3, as DNA: TGTGCCAGCAGCTTAGGCGGGGGGGCTGGGGCCAACGTCCTGACTTTC.

This clone was detected only a few times. The rearrangement uses TRBV9 and TRBJ2-4; tentative D call: TRBD1 (5 bases). The V end was cut by 3 bases, the J end by 5 bases, with 12 bases between. The CDR3 is 14 amino acids. Germline loops: CDR1 SGDLS, CDR2 YYNGEE. CDR3 sequence: CASSGGHVQNIQYF. Written as DNA, the CDR3 is TGTGCCAGCAGCGGTGGACACGTTCAAAACATTCAGTACTTC.

This clone was observed a few times. This sequence joins TRBV6-1 and TRBJ2-5; 8 bases fit TRBD1. The end of the DNA aligns better with TRBJ2-7, so the J call may be wrong. The germline gives CDR1 MNHNS, CDR2 SASEGT. CDR3 length: 13 amino acids. The CDR3, as DNA: TGTGCCAGCAGTGCACAGGGGGCCTACGAGCAGTACTTC. This sequence encodes CASSAQGAYEQYF.

This clone was counted only a few times. V usage is TRBV18 and J usage is TRBJ1-2, with D possibly matching TRBD1 (6 bases). This CDR3 is built from 13 residues. Looked up from germline, CDR1 is KGHSH and CDR2 is LQKENI. Deletions cut 2 bases from V and 6 bases from J, with 10 bases between. The CDR3 region is CASSPSRGDGYTF. The CDR3 DNA follows: TGTGCCAGCTCACCAAGCAGGGGCGATGGCTACACCTTC. The full variable domain, its missing parts supplied by reference TRBV18 and TRBJ1-2, is NAGVMQNPRHLVRRRGQEARLRCSPMKGHSHVYWYRQLPEEGLKFMVYLQKENIIDESGMPKERFSAEFPKEGPSILRIQQVVRGDSAAYFCASSPSRGDGYTFGSGTRLTVV.

There are many counts of this clone. This chain links TRBV23-1 with TRBJ2-7, with D unclear. TRBV23-1 is classed as an ORF, of uncertain function. The CDR3 contains 14 residues. V was shortened by 7 bases and J by 1 base, with 14 bases between the two germline ends. The CDR3 loop reads CASTSSPGSYEQYF. CDR3 nucleotide sequence: TGCGCCAGCACTAGTTCCCCGGGTTCCTACGAGCAGTACTTC.

The chain couples TRBV27 to TRBJ2-5, with D possibly TRBD1 on 5 matching bases. The closer fit of TRBJ2-7 to the DNA end suggests the J call may be wrong. This CDR3 comprises 12 residues. Germline V gene data show CDR1 as MNHEY and CDR2 as SMNVEV (reference sequence). CDR3 protein: CASSPGFDEQYF. Written as DNA, the CDR3 is TGTGCCAGCAGCCCAGGGTTCGACGAGCAGTACTTC.

The J gene is TRBJ2-3, the V gene TRBV19, with TRBD2 matching over 12 bases. Germline CDR1 reads LNHDA; CDR2 reads SQIVND (reference sequence). The CDR3 runs 15 residues. Trimming took 4 bases from V and 2 from J; bases not matched to a gene: 1. This CDR3 reads CASSRTSGVTDTQYF. The CDR3 DNA reads TGTGCCAGTAGTAGGACTAGCGGGGTCACAGATACGCAGTATTTT.

This clone was observed a handful of times. The CDR3 DNA is TGTGCCAGCAGCTTGACTAGCGGGGGGGCGATTATTCGGGAGACCCAGTACTTC. This codes for CASSLTSGGAIIRETQYF. This chain connects TRBV5-6 to TRBJ2-5; TRBD2 matches at 13 bases. The CDR3 loop spans 18 amino acids. Germline CDR1 reads SGHDT; CDR2 reads YYEEEE. J gave up 5 bases and V 1 base, and 11 bases lay outside the gene matches.

This clone was recorded a few times. The V gene is TRBV10-3, the J gene TRBJ2-1, with a weak D call TRBD2 (5 bases). This CDR3 is built from 14 residues. V dropped 0 bases and J dropped 7 bases, with 10 bases sitting between them. Per the germline V gene, CDR1 is ENHRY and CDR2 is SYGVKD. The chain's CDR3 is CAISESVLGNEQFF. CDR3 coding DNA: TGTGCCATCAGTGAGTCGGTACTAGGAAATGAGCAGTTCTTC.

This clone occurred many times. The V and J genes are TRBV7-9 and TRBJ2-5; D remains ambiguous. Germline V gene data show CDR1 as SEHNR and CDR2 as FQNEAQ (reference sequence). This CDR3 is 13 amino acids long. Trimming pared 7 bases from V and 4 bases from J, leaving 13 bases between. CDR3 region: CASTFGTIETQYF. As DNA, the CDR3 is TGTGCCAGCACTTTCGGCACTATAGAGACCCAGTACTTC.

The sample holds a few counts of this clone. The chain recombines TRBV2 with TRBJ1-3; TRBD1 aligns across 8 bases. The CDR3 covers 19 residues. The germline gives CDR1 SNHLY, CDR2 FYNNEI. V trimming: 2 bases; J trimming: 5 bases; junction bases outside the gene matches: 17. The CDR3 sequence: CASSERGVATGVTRNTIYF. CDR3 in DNA: TGTGCCAGCAGTGAAAGGGGGGTTGCGACAGGGGTAACGAGAAACACCATATATTTT.

The table lists this clone with many counts. The chain uses TRBV30 and TRBJ1-2, with TRBD1 as a possible D gene (5 bases). Trimming took off 0 bases at V and 4 bases at J, with 6 bases between the two ends. The CDR3 is made up of 12 amino acids. Per the germline V gene, CDR1 is GTSNPN and CDR2 is SVGIG (reference sequence). In DNA, the CDR3 is TGTGCCTGGAGTGTAGACAGCTATGGCTACACCTTC. It is translated as CAWSVDSYGYTF.

As concerns this clone: This specimen includes other DNA sequences encoding the same CDR3. The genes are TRBV20-1 and TRBJ2-7; TRBD1 is a possible D gene (5 bases). The V end lost 2 bases, the J end lost 4 bases, and 6 bases lay between the germline ends. Per germline, CDR1 DFQATT and CDR2 SNEGSKA (reference sequence). The CDR3 sequence is 11 residues long. The CDR3: CSARRGYEQYF. The DNA for the CDR3 is TGCAGTGCTAGAAGGGGTTACGAGCAGTACTTC.

A few counts support this clone. The sample holds other DNA sequences that translate to the same CDR3. The J gene is TRBJ2-3, the V gene TRBV7-7; D is uncertain. The CDR3 extends over 13 amino acids. CDR1 and CDR2 (germline): SSHAT, FNYEAQ (reference sequence). Trimming took 3 bases from V and 4 from J, leaving 8 bases between them. This chain's CDR3 is CASSFTASDTQYF. The CDR3 bases are TGTGCCAGCAGCTTCACTGCTTCAGATACGCAGTATTTT. The whole variable domain, filled in from reference TRBV7-7 and TRBJ2-3, reads GAGVSQSPRYKVTKRGQDVTLRCDPISSHATLYWYQQALGQGPEFLTYFNYEAQPDKSGLPSDRFSAERPEGSISTLTIQRTEQRDSAMYRCASSFTASDTQYFGPGTRLTVL.

The chain recombines TRBV27 with TRBJ1-4; D is perhaps TRBD1 (5 bases). The CDR3 is made up of 15 amino acids. Germline V gives CDR1 MNHEY, CDR2 SMNVEV (reference sequence). V shed 3 bases and J shed 4 bases, with 12 bases lying between them. CDR3 bases: TGTGCCAGCAGTTTCCAGGGACTGTATAATGAAAAACTGTTTTTT. As protein: CASSFQGLYNEKLFF.